This paragraph reports one T cell receptor beta chain. The antigen remains undetermined. Deep was the level at which the assay was run. Authors' analysis steps: Sequence data from immunoSEQ were junction-only and lacked quality scores; consequently, filtering differed. The protocol was immunoSEQ multiplex PCR, while the TCRdb copy is restricted to in-frame clones and leaves out a portion. That table gives V, J and clone size, and the DNA gave D and trimming. This table holds approximately 2.4 million clones, approximately 95% found once. The sample is drawn from a study of shared clonotypes between healthy human individuals. Findings and caveats of the study: A small donor pool kept down the genetic and exposure-history diversity that was represented.

In germline, CDR1 is LNHDA, CDR2 SQIVND (reference sequence). V lost 1 base and J lost 7, with 10 bases in between. CDR3 size: 14 residues. The TCR comes from a man between 18 and 35 years old in good health. The sequencing sample was made of naive CD4+ T cells sorted from blood. As for subset: CD45RA+ positively selected. The V call is TRBV19, the J call TRBJ1-4, with D hard to call. The CDR3 DNA sequence: TGTGCCAGTAGTATAGGGCGCGGGAGTGAAAAACTGTTTTTT. This encodes CASSIGRGSEKLFF.